This T cell receptor (beta chain) was sequenced for a study of shared clonotypes between healthy human individuals. The CDR3 runs 14 residues. The trim removed 6 bases at V and 2 bases at J, leaving 3 bases unmatched. Germline V gives CDR1 MNHEY, CDR2 SVGAGI. Repertoires were generated with immunoSEQ multiplex PCR, while TCRdb's copy carries only in-frame clones and drops some. The data show over a million clones, around 76% seen once. For this clone: Other nucleotide sequences from this sample produce the same CDR3.

Healthy and HIV-negative, the adult donors had no recent acute infections or vaccinations. Caucasian adults residing in Nashville, Tennessee made up all the donors. CD4+ cells yielded CD45RA+ naive and CD45RA-negative memory subsets. The TCR comes from a man aged 18 to 29 in good health. What was sequenced was memory CD4+ T cells sorted from blood. Subset denoted: CD45RA-negative fraction. The rearrangement joins TRBV6-5 to TRBJ2-7; 11 bases line up with TRBD1. The DNA of the CDR3 is TGTGCCAGCAGCCAGGACAGGGGGCCCTACGAGCAGTACTTC. This encodes CASSQDRGPYEQYF.